The 18 T cell receptor beta chains in this list originate from one sample, sequenced in a study of beta chain features in type 1 diabetes. cDNA synthesis used the whole RNA isolate, giving expressed TCRB sequences. Method: immunoSEQ multiplex PCR; TCRdb's copy keeps in-frame clones and lacks some. The sample lists 350,000 to 450,000 clones, about 14% seen once, with roughly 0.033% in the top ten. The sample taken for sequencing was naive CD4+ T cells from blood. These receptors all stem from a man aged 25-40 years in good health.

This clone has just a few counts. The chain uses TRBV4-1 and TRBJ1-1; D is undetermined. V was trimmed by 1 base and J by 0 bases, leaving 9 bases between them. Germline CDR1 and CDR2: MGHRA and YSYEKL. This CDR3 is built from 15 residues. Here the CDR3 DNA reads TGCGCCAGCAGCCAAGGCGAGGCCCTGAACACTGAAGCTTTCTTT. This translates into CASSQGEALNTEAFF.

This clone appeared a single time. The rearrangement links TRBV4-1 to TRBJ2-5; D may be TRBD2 (5 bases). This CDR3 is 15 amino acids long. The ends were cut back, 0 bases at V and 4 bases at J, with 12 bases in the middle. Per germline, CDR1 MGHRA and CDR2 YSYEKL. This CDR3 is CASSQDPLRVETQYF. CDR3 sequence (DNA): TGCGCCAGCAGCCAAGATCCCTTGCGGGTAGAGACCCAGTACTTC.

The V and J genes are TRBV7-8 and TRBJ2-1, with a possible D match to TRBD2 (6 bases). V lost 0 bases, J lost 9 bases, and 12 bases lay in between. Germline CDR1 reads SGHVS; CDR2 reads FQNEAQ. The CDR3 sequence is 14 residues long. The CDR3 nucleotides are TGTGCCAGCAGCTTAGCCACCGGGAGCATTGAGCAGTTCTTC. This codes for CASSLATGSIEQFF.

V usage is TRBV6-1 and J usage is TRBJ2-3; D is possibly TRBD1 or TRBD2 (5 bases each). The germline CDR1 and CDR2 sequences are MNHNS and SASEGT. This CDR3 comprises 19 residues. Between the trimmed V and J ends, which lost 4 bases and 0 bases, there was a span of 23 bases. CDR3 protein: CASSGQKGTPIGSTDTQYF. The CDR3 DNA reads TGTGCCAGCAGTGGACAGAAAGGGACCCCAATAGGCAGCACAGATACGCAGTATTTT.

V is TRBV7-9 and J is TRBJ1-6; 9 nucleotides align to TRBD1. The CDR3 contains 15 residues. Trimming at V came to 5 bases and at J to 9 bases, leaving 8 bases not matched to a gene. Germline V gene lookup returns CDR1 SEHNR and CDR2 FQNEAQ (reference sequence). CDR3 in amino acids: CASSPGQGERSPLHF. The CDR3 coding sequence is TGTGCCAGCAGCCCGGGACAGGGAGAGCGTTCACCCCTCCACTTT.

The V call is TRBV4-1, the J call TRBJ1-2; the D gene is possibly TRBD1 (6 bases). This CDR3 has 14 residues. Germline-derived CDR1 and CDR2 are MGHRA and YSYEKL. V lost 3 bases and J 2 bases, leaving 10 bases between the germline ends. CDR3 amino acids: CASSHHRANYGYTF. As DNA, the CDR3 is TGCGCCAGCAGCCATCACAGGGCCAACTATGGCTACACCTTC.

The V and J genes are TRBV15 and TRBJ1-5, with TRBD1 matching over 7 bases. V dropped 5 bases and J dropped 3; count of bases not matched to a gene: 7. CDR1 is LNHNV, CDR2 YYDKDF, per germline (reference sequence). There are 15 residues in the CDR3. CDR3 DNA: TGTGCCACCAGCTCGGACAGGACAAACAATCAGCCCCAGCATTTT. Protein sequence: CATSSDRTNNQPQHF.

The rearrangement joins TRBV9 to TRBJ2-1; D unresolved. Trimming stripped 0 bases from V and 12 bases from J, with 7 bases between. The CDR3 has 11 amino acids. Germline V CDR1 and CDR2: SGDLS, YYNGEE. For the CDR3, the DNA is TGTGCCAGCAGCGTAGGGCAAGGGCAGTTCTTC. Its translation is CASSVGQGQFF. Using reference TRBV9 and TRBJ2-1 for the parts outside the CDR3, the full variable domain is DSGVTQTPKHLITATGQRVTLRCSPRSGDLSVYWYQQSLDQGLQFLIQYYNGEERAKGNILERFSAQQFPDLHSELNLSSLELGDSALYFCASSVGQGQFFGPGTRLTVL.

This clone was counted between two and nine times. The chain uses TRBV5-6 and TRBJ1-2; TRBD1 is a possible D gene (5 bases). Between the trimmed V and J ends, which lost 3 bases and 8 bases, there was a span of 14 bases. Germline values: CDR1 SGHDT, CDR2 YYEEEE. The CDR3 loop spans 13 amino acids. The CDR3 coding sequence is TGTGCCAGCAGCTCTACAGGAGCGAGGGGCTACACCTTC. Translation: CASSSTGARGYTF.

The V and J genes are TRBV9 and TRBJ2-1; a weak D match, TRBD2 (6 bases). The CDR3 spans 15 residues. V lost 0 bases to trimming and J lost 4 bases, with 11 bases between them. Germline CDR1 reads SGDLS; CDR2 reads YYNGEE. CDR3 in DNA: TGTGCCAGCAGCGTAGGTCCCGGGGGATACAATGAGCAGTTCTTC. Its protein is CASSVGPGGYNEQFF.

This sequence joins TRBV7-9 and TRBJ1-2; D perhaps matches TRBD1 (6 bases). The CDR3 is 14 amino acids. V lost 5 bases and J lost 5, with 15 bases in between. CDR1 SEHNR and CDR2 FQNEAQ come from the germline V gene (reference sequence). The CDR3 sequence: CASSPVGRGYGYTF. CDR3 in DNA: TGTGCCAGCAGCCCTGTGGGCAGGGGATATGGCTACACCTTC.

In its sample, this clone was seen a few times. The rearrangement links TRBV5-1 to TRBJ2-6, with TRBD1 as a possible D gene (6 bases). V was shortened by 4 bases and J by 2 bases, with 16 bases between the two germline ends. The CDR3 spans 17 residues. The V gene's germline CDR1 is SGHRS and CDR2 YFSETQ. CDR3 DNA: TGCGCCAGCAGCACCGGGACACTGGCGCCTGGGGCCAACGTCCTGACTTTC. Encoded protein: CASSTGTLAPGANVLTF.

This clone was detected a few times. The genes are TRBV7-9 and TRBJ1-2; TRBD1 matches 9 bases. Germline loops: CDR1 SEHNR, CDR2 FQNEAQ (reference sequence). The CDR3 runs 14 residues. Losses at the gene ends were 5 bases for V and 14 bases for J; bases not matched to a gene: 15. The DNA for the CDR3 is TGTGCCAGCAGCGCCCGGGACAGGGACACCCCCGGGACCTTC. Protein: CASSARDRDTPGTF.

This clone was seen at least ten times. V usage is TRBV13 and J usage is TRBJ2-5; D may be TRBD1 (6 bases). V dropped 0 bases and J dropped 0 bases, with 8 bases sitting between them. The CDR3 covers 15 residues. Germline CDR1 and CDR2: PRHDT and FYEKMQ (reference sequence). In nucleotides, the CDR3 is TGTGCCAGCAGCTTAGGACAGGGACACCAAGAGACCCAGTACTTC. Its protein product is CASSLGQGHQETQYF.

The J gene is TRBJ2-1, the V gene TRBV30; 10 bases line up with TRBD2. CDR1 is GTSNPN, CDR2 SVGIG, per germline (reference sequence). The CDR3 totals 13 residues. Trimming removed 5 bases from V and 7 bases from J; junction bases left unmatched: 5. The CDR3, as DNA: TGTGCCTGGGGCCTAGCGGGAGCAAATGAGCAGTTCTTC. Encoded protein: CAWGLAGANEQFF. Together with reference TRBV30 and TRBJ2-1, the CDR3 gives the full variable domain: SQTIHQWPATLVQPVGSPLSLECTVEGTSNPNLYWYRQAAGRGLQLLFYSVGIGQISSEVPQNLSASRPQDRQFILSSKKLLLSDSGFYLCAWGLAGANEQFFGPGTRLTVL.

The chain joins TRBV4-3 to TRBJ1-2; TRBD1 is a possible D gene (6 bases). From germline, CDR1 is LGHNA and CDR2 YSLEER. Trimming stripped 3 bases from V and 7 bases from J, with 24 bases between. The CDR3 has 17 residues. CDR3 amino acids: CASSQGRTVHSVFGYTF. Written as DNA, the CDR3 is TGCGCCAGCAGCCAGGGAAGGACAGTGCATAGCGTTTTTGGCTACACCTTC.

This clone turned up a few times. The CDR3 spells CASSAQSSYEQYF. CDR3 sequence (DNA): TGTGCCAGCTCAGCACAGAGCTCCTACGAGCAGTACTTC. The V gene is TRBV18, the J gene TRBJ2-7; D gene uncertain. CDR3 length equals 13 residues. Germline CDR1 is KGHSH and CDR2 is LQKENI. Trimming took 5 bases from V and 0 from J, leaving 8 bases between them.

V and J are TRBV7-2 and TRBJ2-3; no definite D call. Germline V gene sequence: CDR1 SGHTA, CDR2 FQGNSA. V dropped 5 bases and J dropped 5 bases, with 11 bases sitting between them. The CDR3 is 13 amino acids. The CDR3: CASSPRGLDTQYF. DNA of the CDR3: TGTGCCAGCAGCCCCCGAGGTCTAGATACGCAGTATTTT.